These 27 T cell receptor beta chains were all obtained from the same sample, sequenced in a study of post-analysis software for immune sequencing data. Their cognate antigens are unknown. Unique molecular identifiers had been added to the TCR beta cDNA libraries. One entry per CDR3 protein, called by TCRdb with MiXCR from the PCR reads. Among about half a million distinct CDR3 sequences listed, 34% were seen once. General observations from the study: About five TRBV segments were more frequent in patients than controls; TRBV5-6, TRBV5-1 and TRBV20-1 belonged to this group.

The sequencing input was blood. The receptors derive from a girl aged 2 to 17 with multiple sclerosis.

This clonotype was counted at least ten times. V is TRBV7-2 and J is TRBJ2-3; D is unresolved. Trimming stripped 5 bases from V and 7 bases from J, with 13 bases between. There are 13 residues in the CDR3. Germline CDR1 SGHTA, CDR2 FQGNSA. The CDR3 here is CASSRLGLYTQYF. The CDR3 DNA reads TGTGCCAGCAGCCGTCTAGGATTATATACGCAGTATTTT.

The gene calls are TRBV5-5 and TRBJ2-5; the D gene is possibly TRBD1 (5 bases). Germline loops: CDR1 SGHKS, CDR2 YYEKEE (reference sequence). The CDR3 spans 17 residues. The V gene lost 1 base and the J gene lost 2 bases, with 18 bases spanning the gap. CDR3 in amino acids: CASSLPLTGDLQETQYF. In DNA, the CDR3 is TGTGCCAGCAGCTTGCCCCTTACAGGAGACCTACAAGAGACCCAGTACTTC. The whole variable domain, remainder taken from reference TRBV5-5 and TRBJ2-5, is DAGVTQSPTHLIKTRGQQVTLRCSPISGHKSVSWYQQVLGQGPQFIFQYYEKEERGRGNFPDRFSARQFPNYSSELNVNALLLGDSALYLCASSLPLTGDLQETQYFGPGTRLLVL.

This clonotype was observed a few times. The rearrangement joins TRBV4-1 to TRBJ1-2, with TRBD1 matching 8 bases. The CDR3 runs 15 residues. The germline V gene encodes CDR1 MGHRA and CDR2 YSYEKL. The V segment lost 2 bases and the J segment 4 bases; nucleotides outside the gene matches: 6. The CDR3 is CASSQPGQGSYGYTF. In DNA, the CDR3 is TGCGCCAGCAGCCAACCCGGACAGGGCTCCTATGGCTACACCTTC.

This chain joins TRBV20-1 and TRBJ2-7, with TRBD1 matching 9 bases. The trim removed 0 bases at V and 3 bases at J, leaving 6 bases unmatched. This CDR3 region has 15 residues. Germline assignment: CDR1 DFQATT and CDR2 SNEGSKA (reference sequence). The CDR3 DNA sequence: TGCAGTGCTAGAGATCGGGGACAGGGTCACTACGAGCAGTACTTC. Protein sequence: CSARDRGQGHYEQYF.

As to this clonotype: Mismatch with germline at one junction end may stem from a read error. The gene calls are TRBV6-1 and TRBJ1-2, with 9 positions matching TRBD1. CDR1 MNHNS and CDR2 SASEGT come from the germline V gene. The CDR3 covers 17 residues. For the CDR3, the DNA is TGTGCCAGCAGCCCCCTGGACAGGGGAATTACCAACTATGACTACACCTTC. Protein product: CASSPLDRGITNYDYTF.

This clonotype has just a few counts. The chain carries TRBV11-2 and TRBJ1-1; maybe TRBD1 (5 bases). V was clipped by 5 bases and J by 11 bases, with 15 bases between them. The CDR3 length is 12 residues. Germline V lookup: CDR1 SGHAT, CDR2 FQNNGV. The CDR3 reads CASSKRGTTAFF. DNA of the CDR3: TGTGCCAGCAGCAAGAGGGGTACTACGGCTTTCTTT.

The genes are TRBV20-1 and TRBJ2-1, with 7 bases identical to TRBD2. The V gene end was trimmed by 7 bases and the J gene end by 0 bases; junction bases not matched to a gene: 9. This CDR3 has 15 amino acids. CDR1 and CDR2 (germline): DFQATT, SNEGSKA (reference sequence). In DNA, the CDR3 is TGCAGTGGCAGCACTAGCGCAAGCTCCTACAATGAGCAGTTCTTC. This translates into CSGSTSASSYNEQFF.

This clonotype has a handful of counts. The chain uses TRBV11-2 and TRBJ2-3, with D unresolved. CDR1 and CDR2 (germline): SGHAT, FQNNGV. The CDR3 loop spans 15 amino acids. The V gene lost 0 bases and the J gene lost 2 bases, with 9 bases spanning the gap. CDR3 in amino acids: CASSLDRYPTDTQYF. CDR3 nucleotides: TGTGCCAGCAGCTTAGATCGCTACCCCACAGATACGCAGTATTTT. The variable domain in full, completed from reference TRBV11-2 and TRBJ2-3, reads EAGVAQSPRYKIIEKRQSVAFWCNPISGHATLYWYQQILGQGPKLLIQFQNNGVVDDSQLPKDRFSAERLKGVDSTLKIQPAKLEDSAVYLCASSLDRYPTDTQYFGPGTRLTVL.

V is TRBV10-3 and J is TRBJ2-7; no reliable D call. Germline loops: CDR1 ENHRY, CDR2 SYGVKD. The CDR3 is made up of 13 amino acids. V dropped 0 bases and J dropped 7 bases, with 10 bases sitting between them. In DNA form, the CDR3 reads TGTGCCATCAGTGAGTCGTGGACGATGGAGCAGTACTTC. This codes for CAISESWTMEQYF.

There are a few counts of this clonotype. The gene calls are TRBV11-1 and TRBJ2-7, with no clear D. The V end was cut by 1 base, the J end by 7 bases, with 11 bases between. CDR1 is SGHAT, CDR2 FQDESV, per germline (reference sequence). The CDR3 is 13 amino acids. CDR3 amino acids: CASSLVTFGEQYF. The CDR3 region has the DNA TGTGCCAGCAGCTTAGTGACCTTTGGGGAGCAGTACTTC. The whole variable domain, filled in from reference TRBV11-1 and TRBJ2-7, reads EAEVAQSPRYKITEKSQAVAFWCDPISGHATLYWYRQILGQGPELLVQFQDESVVDDSQLPKDRFSAERLKGVDSTLKIQPAELGDSAMYLCASSLVTFGEQYFGPGTRLTVT.

The chain links TRBV6-1 to TRBJ1-5; D possibly corresponds to TRBD1 (5 bases). The CDR3 extends over 16 amino acids. V was pared by 4 bases and J by 2 bases, with 15 bases between. The germline gives CDR1 MNHNS, CDR2 SASEGT. CDR3 sequence reads: CASSGGGNSGNQPQHF. As DNA, the CDR3 is TGTGCCAGCAGTGGCGGGGGGAACTCGGGCAATCAGCCCCAGCATTTT.

This rearrangement joins TRBV6-5 to TRBJ2-7; 7 bases map to TRBD2. The CDR3 is 14 residues long. V shed 6 bases, J shed 10 bases, and the junction held 15 bases outside the gene matches. Germline V CDR1 and CDR2: MNHEY, SVGAGI. CDR3 in DNA: TGTGCCAGCAGCTTCATAGCGGGTCAAGAGATCCAGTACTTC. Encoded protein: CASSFIAGQEIQYF.

The chain employs TRBV12-3 or TRBV12-4 and TRBJ1-5, with D uncertain. V lost 1 base to trimming and J lost 5 bases, with 9 bases between them. The CDR3 has 14 amino acids. The CDR3 protein is CASSLGVEDQPQHF. The CDR3 DNA reads as TGTGCCAGCAGTTTAGGGGTGGAGGATCAGCCCCAGCATTTT.

This clonotype occurred many times. The rearrangement joins TRBV6-5 to TRBJ1-2, with D possibly matching TRBD1 (5 bases). The germline gives CDR1 MNHEY, CDR2 SVGAGI. Trimming pared 0 bases from V and 5 bases from J, leaving 13 bases between. This CDR3 contains 15 residues. CDR3 DNA: TGTGCCAGCAGTTACTCGGGGCAGCAGGGTTATGGCTACACCTTC. This sequence encodes CASSYSGQQGYGYTF.

This clonotype occurred a few times. The chain is built from TRBV20-1 and TRBJ2-7, with D uncertain. CDR3 size: 11 residues. Germline CDR1 reads DFQATT; CDR2 reads SNEGSKA (reference sequence). Between the trimmed V and J ends, which lost 5 bases and 3 bases, there was a span of 8 bases. CDR3: CSAGWNYEQYF. The CDR3 DNA reads as TGCAGTGCTGGATGGAACTACGAGCAGTACTTC.

A single count supports this clonotype. The junction does not match germline at one end; this may be a read error. The chain links TRBV15 to TRBJ2-5; D is tentatively TRBD1 or TRBD2 (5 bases each). CDR3 length: 16 residues. Germline loops: CDR1 LNHNV, CDR2 YYDKDF (reference sequence). CDR3: CAASRATGTSTGTQYF. DNA for the CDR3: TGTGCCGCCAGCAGGGCAACCGGGACCTCGACGGGGACCCAGTACTTC.

This clonotype was detected only a few times. The rearrangement joins TRBV5-1 to TRBJ1-5; 8 bases agree with TRBD1. J was trimmed by 7 bases and V by 4 bases; bases with no gene match: 10. This CDR3 has 15 amino acids. Germline loops: CDR1 SGHRS, CDR2 YFSETQ. The CDR3 loop reads CASSQGQALRQPQHF. In DNA form, the CDR3 reads TGCGCCAGCAGCCAGGGACAGGCGCTTAGGCAGCCCCAGCATTTT.

Comments on this clonotype: A much larger clone lies one base from this, so it may be a read error. This chain joins TRBV29-1 and TRBJ2-3, with unresolved D. Trimming stripped 3 bases from V and 5 bases from J, with 3 bases between. CDR3 length: 10 amino acids. Germline CDR1 and CDR2: SQVTM and ANQGSEA. CDR3 protein: CSVDLDTQYF. The CDR3 DNA is TGCAGCGTTGATTTAGATACGCAGTATTTT.

This clonotype was detected only a few times. The V gene is TRBV29-1, the J gene TRBJ2-5, with a tentative D call TRBD2 (5 bases). The CDR3 extends over 12 amino acids. CDR1 and CDR2 from the germline V gene are SQVTM and ANQGSEA. The V end was cut by 5 bases, the J end by 5 bases, with 12 bases between. This CDR3 reads CSVLAWRETQYF. DNA of the CDR3: TGCAGCGTTTTGGCATGGAGGGAGACCCAGTACTTC.

This clonotype was seen more than once but under ten times. The chain employs TRBV2 and TRBJ1-4; tentative D call: TRBD1 (6 bases). Germline CDR1 SNHLY, CDR2 FYNNEI. Trimming stripped 5 bases from V and 5 bases from J, with 9 bases between. CDR3 size: 13 residues. CDR3 in amino acids: CASSTGNNEKLFF. Written as DNA, the CDR3 is TGTGCCAGCAGTACAGGGAACAATGAAAAACTGTTTTTT.

There are a few counts of this clonotype. The chain joins TRBV10-3 to TRBJ2-1; maybe TRBD2 (5 bases). The CDR3 runs 16 residues. Trimming shortened V by 2 bases and J by 6 bases, and 17 bases separated the two germline ends. Germline V lookup: CDR1 ENHRY, CDR2 SYGVKD. CDR3 coding DNA: TGTGCCATCAGTGAGCCCCCCGGGAAGGGCCCCAATGAGCAGTTCTTC. It is translated as CAISEPPGKGPNEQFF.

The V call is TRBV7-8, the J call TRBJ2-3; 8 bases are shared with TRBD2. Germline loops: CDR1 SGHVS, CDR2 FQNEAQ. V lost 1 base, J lost 3 bases, and 6 bases stayed unmatched. The CDR3 runs to 16 residues. CDR3 bases: TGTGCCAGCAGCTTAGTCCAGGGACTAGTAACAGATACGCAGTATTTT. Protein: CASSLVQGLVTDTQYF. The full variable domain, rest sourced from reference TRBV7-8 and TRBJ2-3, is GAGVSQSPRYKVAKRGQDVALRCDPISGHVSLFWYQQALGQGPEFLTYFQNEAQLDKSGLPSDRFFAERPEGSVSTLKIQRTQQEDSAVYLCASSLVQGLVTDTQYFGPGTRLTVL.

The chain uses TRBV28 and TRBJ2-7; TRBD1 matches 7 bases. The CDR3 has 16 amino acids. Germline trimming cut 3 bases from V and 1 base from J; bases unmatched to any gene: 9. Germline V lookup: CDR1 MDHEN, CDR2 SYDVKM. The CDR3 loop is CASSLAGTDSSYEQYF. The DNA for the CDR3 is TGTGCCAGCAGTTTGGCCGGGACAGACTCATCCTACGAGCAGTACTTC.

This clonotype was observed a few times. The rearrangement uses TRBV7-9 and TRBJ2-3, with D tentatively TRBD1 or TRBD2 (5 bases each). CDR1 SEHNR and CDR2 FQNEAQ come from the germline V gene (reference sequence). The CDR3 sequence is 15 residues long. Trimming removed 5 bases at V and 0 bases at J, with 12 bases between. DNA of the CDR3: TGTGCCAGCAGCCCCGGGACCTTTAGCACAGATACGCAGTATTTT. Its translation: CASSPGTFSTDTQYF.

The gene calls are TRBV3-1 and TRBJ2-3, with D perhaps TRBD2 (6 bases). The germline V and J ends were trimmed by 0 bases and 4 bases, with 17 bases remaining between them. Germline V gives CDR1 LGHDT, CDR2 YNNKEL (reference sequence). The CDR3 is 17 amino acids. The CDR3 here is CASSQDWLGPGADTQYF. For the CDR3, the DNA is TGTGCCAGCAGCCAAGATTGGTTGGGGCCGGGAGCAGATACGCAGTATTTT.

A few counts support this clonotype. The chain links TRBV5-1 to TRBJ2-7, with D maybe TRBD2 (7 bases). The CDR3 spans 15 residues. V lost 4 bases, J lost 2 bases, and 16 bases lay in between. Germline CDR1 and CDR2: SGHRS and YFSETQ. CDR3 coding DNA: TGCGCCAGCAGCCGGGGTGGCGGGGGCCCCTACGAGCAGTACTTC. Protein sequence: CASSRGGGGPYEQYF.

The V gene is TRBV20-1, the J gene TRBJ2-1; D is possibly TRBD1 or TRBD2 (6 bases each). Germline CDR1 reads DFQATT; CDR2 reads SNEGSKA (reference sequence). Trimming removed 5 bases at V and 9 bases at J, with 14 bases between. The CDR3 covers 12 residues. The DNA of the CDR3 is TGCAGTGCTCAACCGGGGGCTGGTGAGCAGTTCTTC. Translating gives CSAQPGAGEQFF.